The rows below give T cell receptor beta chains drawn from one sample of a study of CD8 T cells in Susac syndrome. TCRdb re-called the immunoSEQ multiplex PCR reads through MiXCR, storing one row per CDR3 protein. The sample contains 150,000 to 200,000 distinct CDR3 sequences, approximately 94% of which appear only once. Sequenced material: CD4+ T cells from PBMCs. Source of these receptors: a human donor with multiple sclerosis. The CDR3 runs from the conserved cysteine through the conserved F or W. The D gene is left open where the match is weak. Part of the rows lack a size; the others show once, few, many or a class for expanded clones.

clone_size	v_call	d_call	j_call	cdr3_nt	cdr3_aa
once	TRBV30	-	TRBJ1-1	TGTGCCTGGAACGACAACGGCTTGTCTGAAGCTTTCTTT	CAWNDNGLSEAFF
-	TRBV3-1	-	TRBJ1-2	TGTGCCAGCAGCCATTTCGACAGGCCCGGGGGCTACACCTTC	CASSHFDRPGGYTF
once	TRBV2	-	TRBJ1-5	TGTGCCAGCAGTGAGCAGGGTCAGCCCCAGCATTTT	CASSEQGQPQHF
-	TRBV7-2	TRBD2	TRBJ2-3	TGTGCCAGCAGCTCCTTAGCGGGGTTAGTAGGAGATACGCAGTATTTT	CASSSLAGLVGDTQYF
-	TRBV14	-	TRBJ2-1	TGTGCCAGCAGCCAAGGTCGGGTGCCCAAGCAGTTCTTC	CASSQGRVPKQFF
-	TRBV5-1	-	TRBJ2-1	TGCGCCAGCAGCTTGGGTCACACGGACAATGAGCAGTTCTTC	CASSLGHTDNEQFF
-	TRBV7-9	TRBD1	TRBJ1-4	TGTGCCAGCAGCCAAACAGGGGGCTTTGAAAAACTGTTTTTT	CASSQTGGFEKLFF
-	TRBV6-6	-	TRBJ2-7	TGTGCCAGCAGTTACGTTCAAGCCTACGAGCAGTACTTC	CASSYVQAYEQYF
-	TRBV30	TRBD1	TRBJ2-4	TGTGCCTGGAGTCAGGGGGTCTTTAACATTCAGTACTTC	CAWSQGVFNIQYF
-	TRBV7-2	-	TRBJ2-1	TGTGCCAGCAGCAGTAGCGGGACAGCCCAGAGGGAGCAGTTCTTC	CASSSSGTAQREQFF
-	TRBV6-2/TRBV6-3	-	TRBJ1-1	TGTGCCAGCAGCGACTCGGAAGGGACTGAAGCTTTCTTT	CASSDSEGTEAFF
-	TRBV28	-	TRBJ2-5	TGTGCCAGCAGGGGGCCGGGGGCGACCCAGTACTTC	CASRGPGATQYF
-	TRBV5-1	-	TRBJ1-4	TGCGCCAGCAGCCCGATCCGCAGGGGTTCTAATGAAAAACTGTTTTTT	CASSPIRRGSNEKLFF
once	TRBV4-3	TRBD1	TRBJ1-2	TGCGCCAGCAGCCAAGTCGGGGGACAGGGGGCCATGGGTGGCGATGGCTACACCTTC	CASSQVGGQGAMGGDGYTF
-	TRBV5-1	TRBD2	TRBJ2-2	TGCGCCAGCAGCCCCGGGACTAGCGGGAACACCGGGGAGCTGTTTTTT	CASSPGTSGNTGELFF
-	TRBV30	-	TRBJ2-2	TGTGCCTGGAGTGTCCGACAGCTGATCACCGGGGAGCTGTTTTTT	CAWSVRQLITGELFF
-	TRBV7-9	TRBD1	TRBJ1-1	TGTGCCAGCAGCTTAGATGGGTACAGGGGTCTTGAAGCTTTCTTT	CASSLDGYRGLEAFF
-	TRBV2	-	TRBJ2-7	TGTGCCAGCAGCGCCGGGAACTACGAGCAGTACTTC	CASSAGNYEQYF
-	TRBV7-9	-	TRBJ1-1	TGTGCCAGCAGCTCGTGGGACGCAGGGGACACTGAAGCTTTCTTT	CASSSWDAGDTEAFF
-	TRBV7-9	-	TRBJ1-1	TGTGCCAGCAGCGCAACAGCGACCGAAGCTTTCTTT	CASSATATEAFF
-	TRBV14	TRBD1	TRBJ2-7	TGTGCCAGCAGCCGAAAGGGACAGGGGGGAACCTACGAGCAGTACTTC	CASSRKGQGGTYEQYF
once	TRBV7-2	-	TRBJ1-5	TGTGCCAGCAGTGGGATGGGGCATCAGCCCCAGCATTTT	CASSGMGHQPQHF
-	TRBV20-1	TRBD2	TRBJ2-1	TGCAGTGCTACTAACTCACTAGCGGGAGGGAACAATGAGCAGTTCTTC	CSATNSLAGGNNEQFF
-	TRBV25-1	-	TRBJ2-2	TGTGCCAGTCTGGGGCGGGGGCCGGGGACCGGGGAGCTGTTTTTT	CASLGRGPGTGELFF
-	TRBV7-9	-	TRBJ1-1	TGTGCCAGCAGCTTAAGTGGAGAAGAGACTGAAGCTTTCTTT	CASSLSGEETEAFF
-	TRBV3-1	-	TRBJ1-3	TGTGCCAGCAGCCAAGGTTTTGGACGGACCTCTGGAAACACCATATATTTT	CASSQGFGRTSGNTIYF
-	TRBV5-1	-	TRBJ2-5	TGCGCCAGCAGCCCGCAGCAGGGCCCCCAAGAGACCCAGTACTTC	CASSPQQGPQETQYF
-	TRBV6-2/TRBV6-3	TRBD1	TRBJ1-5	TGTGCCAGCAGTTATCGGCGGGACAGGGGATATAGCAATCAGCCCCAGCATTTT	CASSYRRDRGYSNQPQHF
-	TRBV5-1	-	TRBJ2-5	TGCGCCAGCAGCCCGGGACCGTTCTCAGAGACCCAGTACTTC	CASSPGPFSETQYF
-	TRBV28	TRBD2	TRBJ2-1	TGTGCCAGCAGCCCCTCGGGCGCGGGAGGGTGGGATGAGCAGTTCTTC	CASSPSGAGGWDEQFF
-	TRBV20-1	TRBD2	TRBJ2-1	TGCAGTGCTGCCCGGACTAGCGGGAGGCATGGTGAGCAGTTCTTC	CSAARTSGRHGEQFF
-	TRBV7-2	TRBD1	TRBJ1-5	TGTGCCAGCAGCTCTACAGGGGTCCTTAGCAATCAGCCCCAGCATTTT	CASSSTGVLSNQPQHF
-	TRBV9	-	TRBJ1-2	TGTGCCAGCAGCGTAGAGGCGGCTCAGCTAGGGTATGGCTACACCTTC	CASSVEAAQLGYGYTF
-	TRBV30	-	TRBJ1-1	TGTGCCTGGAGCTCAGGGATGGTCACTGAAGCTTTCTTT	CAWSSGMVTEAFF
once	TRBV6-5	TRBD2	TRBJ2-7	TGTGCCAGCAGCCCCAAGGCGGGAGCCTCCTACGAGCAGTACTTC	CASSPKAGASYEQYF
-	TRBV12-3/TRBV12-4	TRBD1	TRBJ1-5	TGTGCCAGCAGCCAGGGGGCGCGGAATCAGCCCCAGCATTTT	CASSQGARNQPQHF
-	TRBV7-9	-	TRBJ1-5	TGTGCCAGCAGCTCCCTGGGGTCCGAAAGGCCCCAGCATTTT	CASSSLGSERPQHF
-	TRBV7-3	-	TRBJ2-2	TGTGCCAGCAGCCATGACAACGCGAACACCGGGGAGCTGTTTTTT	CASSHDNANTGELFF
-	TRBV2	TRBD1	TRBJ2-1	TGTGCCAGCAGTGTGGGACAGGGGGTCGGTGAGCAGTTCTTC	CASSVGQGVGEQFF